Shown below are 17 T cell receptor beta chains from a single sample sequenced in a study of blood T cell repertoires in COVID-19 (TCRdb year 2020). Libraries were constructed by the immunoSEQ multiplex PCR assay. TCRdb re-hosts the immuneACCESS table, in-frame sequences only. Its copies lack some clones; in the studies checked, an unresolved V gene accounts for under half of them, and the cause for the rest is not known. In all, the sample holds roughly 90,000 clones, and over 70% of those were seen once. The top ten clonotypes cover around 29% of the sample. Sequencing input: peripheral blood. Receptor source: an elderly woman with active or convalescent COVID-19.

V gene TRBV5-5 combines with J gene TRBJ1-1; 9 bases line up with TRBD1. CDR1 and CDR2 (germline): SGHKS, YYEKEE (reference sequence). V lost 1 base, J lost 1 base, and 8 bases stayed unmatched. The CDR3 contains 17 residues. The CDR3 protein is CASSLIHRGRGNTEAFF. The DNA of the CDR3 is TGTGCCAGCAGCTTGATACACAGGGGGCGAGGGAACACTGAAGCTTTCTTT.

V and J are TRBV28 and TRBJ1-2; D is possibly TRBD1 (5 bases). The CDR3 has 14 amino acids. Germline CDR1 is MDHEN and CDR2 is SYDVKM. Trimming left V 1 base short and J 7 bases short, with 13 bases between. The DNA of the CDR3 is TGTGCCAGCAGTTTATTGCAGGGCCCCCGTGGCTACACCTTC. Translation gives CASSLLQGPRGYTF.

The rearrangement links TRBV6-1 to TRBJ2-3, with 11 bases identical to TRBD2. The CDR3 totals 16 residues. J lost 6 bases, V lost 4 bases, and 9 bases had no gene match. Germline lookup yields CDR1 MNHNS and CDR2 SASEGT. DNA for the CDR3: TGTGCCAGCAGTGTTTCCTTAGCGGGGGGGCGGGATACGCAGTATTTT. It translates to CASSVSLAGGRDTQYF.

J is TRBJ1-2 and V is TRBV28; D is perhaps TRBD1 (6 bases). Trimming stripped 7 bases from V and 4 bases from J, with 16 bases between. The germline CDR1 and CDR2 sequences are MDHEN and SYDVKM. The CDR3 runs 14 residues. The CDR3 nucleotides read TGTGCCAGCATATCCGGGACACACCGCTATGGCTACACCTTC. The encoded protein is CASISGTHRYGYTF.

This chain uses TRBV7-2 with TRBJ2-7; D is perhaps TRBD1 (6 bases). Germline lookup yields CDR1 SGHTA and CDR2 FQGNSA. This CDR3 comprises 16 residues. Trimming took off 5 bases at V and 0 bases at J, with 17 bases between the two ends. As DNA, the CDR3 is TGTGCCAGCAGCACCAGATCCGGGACATCCTCCTACGAGCAGTACTTC. Translated: CASSTRSGTSSYEQYF.

This chain uses TRBV30 with TRBJ2-7; D is possibly TRBD2 (5 bases). The CDR3 length is 14 residues. V was clipped by 2 bases and J by 0 bases, with 11 bases between them. Germline CDR1 and CDR2: GTSNPN and SVGIG (reference sequence). This CDR3 reads CAWSPGLSSYEQYF. DNA of the CDR3: TGTGCCTGGAGTCCTGGACTGAGCTCCTACGAGCAGTACTTC. The whole variable domain, filled in from reference TRBV30 and TRBJ2-7, reads SQTIHQWPATLVQPVGSPLSLECTVEGTSNPNLYWYRQAAGRGLQLLFYSVGIGQISSEVPQNLSASRPQDRQFILSSKKLLLSDSGFYLCAWSPGLSSYEQYFGPGTRLTVT.

V and J are TRBV27 and TRBJ2-5; 11 nucleotides agree with TRBD2. Germline V gene data show CDR1 as MNHEY and CDR2 as SMNVEV (reference sequence). The CDR3 has 13 amino acids. V shed 6 bases and J 4 bases; nucleotides not matched to a gene: 1. The CDR3 spells CASSTSGGETQYF. The CDR3, as DNA: TGTGCCAGCAGCACTAGCGGGGGAGAGACCCAGTACTTC.

This chain joins TRBV7-9 and TRBJ2-7, with a weak D call TRBD2 (5 bases). Germline CDR1 is SEHNR and CDR2 is FQNEAQ (reference sequence). The CDR3 extends over 13 amino acids. Trimming removed 2 bases from V and 7 bases from J, with 12 bases in between. The CDR3 reads CASSLIGPGEQYF. CDR3 nucleotide sequence: TGTGCCAGCAGCTTAATTGGTCCGGGAGAGCAGTACTTC.

The chain uses TRBV5-4 and TRBJ1-1, with 8 bases matching TRBD1. CDR1 SGHNT and CDR2 YYREEE come from the germline V gene (reference sequence). The length of the CDR3 is 12 residues. The V and J ends lost 3 bases and 12 bases, in that order; junction bases with no gene match: 7. The CDR3 bases are TGTGCCAGCAGCTCTGGACAGGGTTGGCCTTTCTTT. Encoded protein: CASSSGQGWPFF.

V and J are TRBV5-1 and TRBJ2-3; 15 bases are a match to TRBD2. This CDR3 comprises 17 residues. CDR1 is SGHRS and CDR2 is YFSETQ in the germline V gene. J gave up 2 bases and V 4 bases, and 5 bases lay outside the gene matches. In nucleotides, the CDR3 is TGCGCCAGCAGCCCCGGGACTAGCGGGGGGCCCACAGATACGCAGTATTTT. It codes for CASSPGTSGGPTDTQYF.

The V and J genes are TRBV18 and TRBJ2-1, with TRBD2 matching 10 bases. Looked up from germline, CDR1 is KGHSH and CDR2 is LQKENI. The ends lost 4 bases at V and 4 bases at J; junction bases unmatched: 4. CDR3 length equals 15 residues. The CDR3: CASSQLAGHYNEQFF. In DNA form, the CDR3 reads TGTGCCAGCTCACAACTAGCGGGACATTACAATGAGCAGTTCTTC.

This chain joins TRBV10-3 and TRBJ2-5; 9 positions agree with TRBD2. Germline values: CDR1 ENHRY, CDR2 SYGVKD. There are 15 residues in the CDR3. J was trimmed by 4 bases and V by 2 bases; bases with no gene match: 5. CDR3 bases: TGTGCCATCAGTGAGGCGGGGGGGTTAGGAGAGACCCAGTACTTC. It codes for CAISEAGGLGETQYF.

The CDR3 protein is CASRAYGAGELFF. The CDR3 nucleotides read TGTGCCAGCAGGGCCTATGGAGCCGGGGAGCTGTTTTTT. The V gene is TRBV6-5, the J gene TRBJ2-2, with D unresolved. This CDR3 has 13 amino acids. Trimming stripped 6 bases from V and 6 bases from J, with 11 bases between. The V gene's germline CDR1 is MNHEY and CDR2 SVGAGI.

This clone was seen a single time. This chain connects TRBV30 to TRBJ2-3; D is possibly TRBD2 (5 bases). Germline V gene sequence: CDR1 GTSNPN, CDR2 SVGIG (reference sequence). Trimming took 0 bases from V and 4 from J, leaving 8 bases between them. The CDR3 is 13 residues long. The CDR3 coding sequence is TGTGCCTGGAGTGTACCCGGGGCAGATACGCAGTATTTT. Translating it yields CAWSVPGADTQYF.

Written as DNA, the CDR3 is TGTGCCAGCGAACAGAGCCTAAGTAGGACTGAAGCTTTCTTT. Amino acid sequence: CASEQSLSRTEAFF. The chain couples TRBV6-5 to TRBJ1-1; no definite D call. The length of the CDR3 is 14 residues. Germline assignment: CDR1 MNHEY and CDR2 SVGAGI. Trimming left V 8 bases short and J 5 bases short, with 18 bases between.

The chain links TRBV6-2 or TRBV6-3 to TRBJ1-1; D uncertain. In germline, CDR1 is MNHEY, CDR2 SVGEGT. V was shortened by 5 bases and J by 2 bases, with 12 bases between the two germline ends. The CDR3 has 14 residues. The CDR3 nucleotides are TGTGCCAGCAGTCCCCCGGTTTTTAACACTGAAGCTTTCTTT. It specifies CASSPPVFNTEAFF.

The table lists this clone with many counts. This sequence joins TRBV5-1 and TRBJ1-2; 9 nucleotides match TRBD1. V lost 0 bases to trimming and J lost 5 bases; unmatched junction nucleotides: 2. The germline V gene encodes CDR1 SGHRS and CDR2 YFSETQ. The CDR3 extends over 14 amino acids. The CDR3, as DNA: TGCGCCAGCAGCTTGGGGACAGGGGATTATGGCTACACCTTC. This translates into CASSLGTGDYGYTF.